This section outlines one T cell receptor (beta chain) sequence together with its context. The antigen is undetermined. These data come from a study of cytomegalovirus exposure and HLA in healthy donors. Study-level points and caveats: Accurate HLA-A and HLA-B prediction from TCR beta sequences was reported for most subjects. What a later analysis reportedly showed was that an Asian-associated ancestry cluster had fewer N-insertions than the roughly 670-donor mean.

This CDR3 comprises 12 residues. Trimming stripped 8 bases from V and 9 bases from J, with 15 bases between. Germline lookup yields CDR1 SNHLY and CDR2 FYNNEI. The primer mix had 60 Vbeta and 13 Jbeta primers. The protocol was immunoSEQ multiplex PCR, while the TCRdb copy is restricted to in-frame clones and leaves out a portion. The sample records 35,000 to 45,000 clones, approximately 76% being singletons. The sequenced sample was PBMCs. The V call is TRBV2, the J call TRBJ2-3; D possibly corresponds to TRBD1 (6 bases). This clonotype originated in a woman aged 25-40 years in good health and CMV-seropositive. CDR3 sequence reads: CASEGEGDTQYF. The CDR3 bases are TGTGCCAGCGAGGGCGAGGGGGACACGCAGTATTTT.